Listed below are T cell receptor beta chains from one sample, sequenced in a study of CD8+ T cells in alopecia areata. Some clones are missing from TCRdb's copy, which holds only in-frame ones; the method was immunoSEQ multiplex PCR. The data show 150,000 to 200,000 clones, about three fifths seen once. The sample here was CD4+ T cells sorted from blood, taken at roughly week 58, from a patient treated with tofacitinib. These receptors were obtained from a human donor with alopecia areata. Each CDR3 is given with its conserved first and last residue. The D gene is left open where the match is weak. Expanded clones are given a class, and other clones once, few, many or no size at all.

abundance,d_gene,j_gene,v_gene,CDR3aa,CDR3nt
-,TRBD1,TRBJ1-4,TRBV6-5,CASRSPTGGLEKLFF,TGTGCCAGCAGATCGCCGACAGGGGGCTTGGAAAAACTGTTTTTT
-,-,TRBJ1-1,TRBV7-2,CASSLPGRANTEAFF,TGTGCCAGCAGCTTACCTGGCAGGGCGAACACTGAAGCTTTCTTT
-,-,TRBJ2-5,TRBV29-1,CSVPRGGWETQYF,TGCAGCGTCCCCAGGGGGGGTTGGGAGACCCAGTACTTC
-,-,TRBJ1-3,TRBV5-1,CASSLSQSSGNTIYF,TGCGCCAGCAGCTTGAGTCAATCCTCTGGAAACACCATATATTTT
few,TRBD1,TRBJ2-7,TRBV6-5,CASSYSGQGYEQYF,TGTGCCAGCAGTTACTCGGGACAGGGGTACGAGCAGTACTTC
-,TRBD1,TRBJ1-4,TRBV2,CASSGGQGATNEKLFF,TGTGCCAGCAGTGGAGGACAGGGGGCGACTAATGAAAAACTGTTTTTT
-,-,TRBJ1-1,TRBV30,CAWRDLGPNTEAFF,TGTGCCTGGAGAGACCTGGGACCGAACACTGAAGCTTTCTTT
once,-,TRBJ2-6,TRBV27,CASSFWVAGGANVLTF,TGTGCCAGCAGTTTTTGGGTAGCAGGAGGGGCCAACGTCCTGACTTTC
-,TRBD1,TRBJ2-4,TRBV5-5,CASNPGQVAKNIQYF,TGTGCCAGCAACCCGGGACAGGTCGCCAAAAACATTCAGTACTTC
once,TRBD1,TRBJ1-1,TRBV29-1,CSASGDRINTEAFF,TGCAGCGCTTCGGGGGACAGGATAAACACTGAAGCTTTCTTT
once,-,TRBJ1-1,TRBV14,CASSPLDGGGTEAFF,TGTGCCAGCAGCCCTTTAGACGGGGGTGGCACTGAAGCTTTCTTT
-,-,TRBJ1-1,TRBV5-1,CASSLERGTEAFF,TGCGCCAGCAGCTTGGAGAGGGGAACTGAAGCTTTCTTT
few,-,TRBJ1-2,TRBV2,CASSGAYGYTF,TGTGCCAGCAGTGGGGCCTATGGCTACACCTTC
-,-,TRBJ1-5,TRBV2,CASNVRTDNQPQHF,TGTGCCAGCAACGTTCGGACAGACAATCAGCCCCAGCATTTT
-,-,TRBJ1-1,TRBV13,CASSLERDGTEAFF,TGTGCCAGCAGCTTAGAGAGGGATGGTACTGAAGCTTTCTTT
-,-,TRBJ1-1,TRBV30,CAWKIIRARNAFF,TGTGCCTGGAAGATAATTCGGGCCAGAAACGCTTTCTTT
-,-,TRBJ2-1,TRBV6-1,CASSEVNEQFF,TGTGCCAGCAGTGAAGTGAATGAGCAGTTCTTC
-,-,TRBJ1-1,TRBV5-1,CASSGGLTTEAFF,TGCGCCAGCAGCGGGGGCCTGACCACTGAAGCTTTCTTT
-,-,TRBJ2-1,TRBV6-1,CASSEDSGGWDEQFF,TGTGCCAGCAGTGAAGACTCCGGGGGATGGGATGAGCAGTTCTTC
-,-,TRBJ1-2,TRBV4-1,CASSPQGNYGYTF,TGCGCCAGCAGCCCTCAGGGTAACTATGGCTACACCTTC
-,TRBD1,TRBJ2-7,TRBV5-1,CASSGPGQGYEQYF,TGCGCCAGCAGCGGACCGGGACAGGGCTACGAGCAGTACTTC
few,TRBD1,TRBJ1-4,TRBV5-1,CASSFERTGAQGNEKLFF,TGCGCCAGCAGCTTCGAGCGGACAGGGGCTCAGGGGAATGAAAAACTGTTTTTT
few,TRBD1,TRBJ2-7,TRBV5-1,CASSDRDRVEQYF,TGCGCCAGCAGCGACCGGGACAGGGTTGAGCAGTACTTC
-,TRBD1,TRBJ2-7,TRBV2,CASFGTVAGEQYF,TGTGCCAGCTTCGGGACAGTCGCAGGCGAGCAGTACTTC
-,TRBD1,TRBJ2-5,TRBV27,CASSLLVQGARETQYF,TGTGCCAGCAGTTTATTGGTACAGGGGGCCAGAGAGACCCAGTACTTC
few,TRBD1,TRBJ2-1,TRBV14,CASSHNRQGRNEQFF,TGTGCCAGCAGCCATAACCGACAGGGAAGGAATGAGCAGTTCTTC
-,TRBD1,TRBJ1-5,TRBV7-9,CASSLGTGAQPQHF,TGTGCCAGCAGCTTAGGGACAGGGGCTCAGCCCCAGCATTTT
once,-,TRBJ2-3,TRBV30,CARSGQATDTQYF,TGTGCCCGCTCGGGACAAGCCACAGATACGCAGTATTTT
-,-,TRBJ1-1,TRBV29-1,CSVEGQGFGNTEAFF,TGCAGCGTTGAAGGCCAGGGGTTTGGGAACACTGAAGCTTTCTTT
-,-,TRBJ2-7,TRBV6-5,CASTAPGRRYEQYF,TGTGCCAGCACCGCCCCGGGCAGGCGATACGAGCAGTACTTC
few,TRBD1,TRBJ2-7,TRBV4-2,CASSEQPGQGAYEQYF,TGTGCCAGCAGCGAACAGCCGGGACAGGGGGCTTACGAGCAGTACTTC
-,TRBD1,TRBJ1-4,TRBV7-2,CASSLAGTANEKLFF,TGTGCCAGCAGCTTAGCCGGGACAGCAAATGAAAAACTGTTTTTT
few,TRBD1,TRBJ2-1,TRBV29-1,CSAEPGTGWSREQFF,TGCAGCGCGGAGCCCGGGACAGGGTGGTCACGGGAGCAGTTCTTC
-,-,TRBJ2-2,TRBV29-1,CSVLLGYTGELFF,TGCAGCGTTTTGCTTGGGTACACCGGGGAGCTGTTTTTT
-,-,TRBJ1-2,TRBV5-1,CASSYANRGNGYTF,TGCGCCAGCAGCTACGCGAATAGGGGGAATGGCTACACCTTC
few,-,TRBJ2-3,TRBV27,CASRLQGTQYF,TGTGCCAGCAGGTTACAGGGTACGCAGTATTTT
-,-,TRBJ2-3,TRBV6-1,CALAGSTDTQYF,TGTGCCTTGGCAGGGAGCACAGATACGCAGTATTTT
-,-,TRBJ1-1,TRBV29-1,CSVGGTMNTEAFF,TGCAGCGTGGGAGGGACAATGAACACTGAAGCTTTCTTT
-,-,TRBJ1-1,TRBV7-2,CASSRLVRTEAFF,TGTGCCAGCAGCCGATTGGTCCGCACTGAAGCTTTCTTT
-,TRBD1,TRBJ2-7,TRBV29-1,CSVGQAYEQYF,TGCAGCGTAGGACAGGCCTACGAGCAGTACTTC
-,-,TRBJ2-1,TRBV29-1,CSSRQGTNEQFF,TGCAGCTCGCGGCAGGGTACGAATGAGCAGTTCTTC
once,-,TRBJ2-4,TRBV4-1,CASSQVGRRGLAKNIQYF,TGCGCCAGCAGCCAAGTAGGGAGGAGGGGACTAGCCAAAAACATTCAGTACTTC
-,-,TRBJ2-5,TRBV29-1,CSVRAPYQETQYF,TGCAGCGTTCGGGCACCGTACCAAGAGACCCAGTACTTC
-,TRBD1,TRBJ1-2,TRBV27,CASRGRGLNYGYTF,TGTGCCAGCAGGGGGAGGGGGCTAAACTATGGCTACACCTTC
few,TRBD1,TRBJ1-6,TRBV2,CASSRTGNSPLHF,TGTGCCAGCAGCCGGACAGGGAATTCACCCCTCCACTTT
-,-,TRBJ2-2,TRBV23-1,CASSRALGTGELFF,TGCGCCAGCAGTCGGGCCCTAGGGACCGGGGAGCTGTTTTTT
-,-,TRBJ1-1,TRBV29-1,CSVGRQVEREAFF,TGCAGCGTTGGCCGACAGGTTGAGCGTGAAGCTTTCTTT
few,-,TRBJ2-2,TRBV5-1,CASSLVGAGELFF,TGCGCCAGCAGCTTGGTGGGAGCCGGGGAGCTGTTTTTT
-,-,TRBJ2-5,TRBV7-9,CASSLGEGVRETQYF,TGTGCCAGCAGCTTAGGAGAGGGGGTCAGAGAGACCCAGTACTTC